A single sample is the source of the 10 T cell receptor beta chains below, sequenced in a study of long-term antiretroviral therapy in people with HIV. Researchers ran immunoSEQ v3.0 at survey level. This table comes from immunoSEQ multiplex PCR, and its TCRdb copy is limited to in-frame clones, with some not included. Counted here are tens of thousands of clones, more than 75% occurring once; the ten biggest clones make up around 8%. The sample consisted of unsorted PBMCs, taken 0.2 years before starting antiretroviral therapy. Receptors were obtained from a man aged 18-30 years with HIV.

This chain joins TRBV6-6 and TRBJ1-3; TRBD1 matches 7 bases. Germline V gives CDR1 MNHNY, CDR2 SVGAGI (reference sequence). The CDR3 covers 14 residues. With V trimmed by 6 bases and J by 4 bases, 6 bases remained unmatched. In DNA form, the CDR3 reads TGTGCCAGCAGACCCGACAGGGAAGGAAACACCATATATTTT. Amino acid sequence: CASRPDREGNTIYF.

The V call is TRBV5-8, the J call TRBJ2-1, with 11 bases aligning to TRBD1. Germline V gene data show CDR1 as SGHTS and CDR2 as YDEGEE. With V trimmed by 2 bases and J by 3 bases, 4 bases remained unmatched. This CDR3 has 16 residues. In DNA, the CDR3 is TGTGCCAGCAGCTTAACCGGGACAGGGGGCTACAATGAGCAGTTCTTC. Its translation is CASSLTGTGGYNEQFF.

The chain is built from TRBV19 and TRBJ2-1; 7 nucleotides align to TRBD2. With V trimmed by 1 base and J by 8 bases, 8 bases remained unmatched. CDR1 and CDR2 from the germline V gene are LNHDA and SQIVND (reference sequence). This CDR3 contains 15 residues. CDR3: CASSIGAGAGYEQFF. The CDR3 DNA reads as TGTGCCAGTAGTATAGGTGCGGGAGCGGGGTATGAGCAGTTCTTC.

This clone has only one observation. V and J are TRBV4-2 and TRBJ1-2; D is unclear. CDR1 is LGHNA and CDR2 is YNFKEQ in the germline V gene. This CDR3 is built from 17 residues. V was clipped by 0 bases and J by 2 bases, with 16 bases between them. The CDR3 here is CASSQDLPSGLNYGYTF. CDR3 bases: TGTGCCAGCAGCCAAGACCTTCCCAGCGGACTAAACTATGGCTACACCTTC.

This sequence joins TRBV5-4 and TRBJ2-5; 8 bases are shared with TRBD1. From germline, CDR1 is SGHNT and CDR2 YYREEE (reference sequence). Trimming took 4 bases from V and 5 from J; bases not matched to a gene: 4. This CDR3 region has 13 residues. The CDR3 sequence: CASSPDREETQYF. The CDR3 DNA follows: TGTGCCAGCAGCCCGGACAGGGAGGAGACCCAGTACTTC.

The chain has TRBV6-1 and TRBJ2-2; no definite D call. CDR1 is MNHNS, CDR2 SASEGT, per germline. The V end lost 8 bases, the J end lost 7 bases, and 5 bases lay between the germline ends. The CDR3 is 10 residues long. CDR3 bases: TGTGCCAGCGGAAGCGGGGAGCTGTTTTTT. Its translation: CASGSGELFF.

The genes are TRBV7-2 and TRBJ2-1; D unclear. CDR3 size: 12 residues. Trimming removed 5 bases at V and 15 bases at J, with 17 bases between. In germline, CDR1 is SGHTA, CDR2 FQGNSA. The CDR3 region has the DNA TGTGCCAGCAGCCCCATGCAGGTCTACAGGTTCTTC. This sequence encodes CASSPMQVYRFF.

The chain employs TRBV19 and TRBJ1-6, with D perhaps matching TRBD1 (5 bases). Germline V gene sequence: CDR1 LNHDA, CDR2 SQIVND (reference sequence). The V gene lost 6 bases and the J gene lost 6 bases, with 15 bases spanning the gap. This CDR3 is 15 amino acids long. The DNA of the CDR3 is TGTGCCAGTAGCATAACGGGGGGGGGTAATTCACCCCTCCACTTT. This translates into CASSITGGGNSPLHF.

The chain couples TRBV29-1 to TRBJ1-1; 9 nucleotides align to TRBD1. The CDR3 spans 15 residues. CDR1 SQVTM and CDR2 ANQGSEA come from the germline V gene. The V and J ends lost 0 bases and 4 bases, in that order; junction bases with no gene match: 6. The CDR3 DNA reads TGCAGCGTTGAAGAAGGGACAGGGAAGACCACTGAAGCTTTCTTT. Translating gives CSVEEGTGKTTEAFF.

The DNA of the CDR3 is TGTGCCAGCAGCTTGTCTGAAGCTTTCTTT. Translating gives CASSLSEAFF. This chain links TRBV7-9 with TRBJ1-1; D remains ambiguous. This CDR3 is 10 amino acids long. V shed 3 bases and J shed 6 bases, with 2 bases lying between them. Germline lookup yields CDR1 SEHNR and CDR2 FQNEAQ (reference sequence).